The present T cell receptor (beta chain) was sequenced within a study of blood T cell repertoires in COVID-19. Study-level background: COVID-19 samples, acute and convalescent, were from the United States, Italy and Spain. T cells, B-cell-depleted T cells, or PBMCs supplied cDNA or gDNA.

V lost 4 bases and J 1 base, leaving 11 bases between the germline ends. Germline assignment: CDR1 SGHTA and CDR2 FQGNSA. The CDR3 runs 15 residues. Enrolled through a virtual design, the participants were between about 18 and 100 years of age and came from approximately 25 US areas. How the authors handled the data: The assay estimated nucleated cells by amplifying reference gene primers. This table comes from immunoSEQ multiplex PCR, and its TCRdb copy is limited to in-frame clones, with some not included. That table furnishes V, J and clone size, whereas the DNA furnished D and trimming. The top ten clones hold about 2.7% of a sample with approximately 300,000 clones, approximately 86% of them seen once.

J is TRBJ2-1 and V is TRBV7-2, with D tentatively TRBD1 (6 bases). The TCR sequence derives from a woman under 30 who had recovered from COVID-19. Sequencing input: PBMCs or T cells enriched from blood (not recorded which). The CDR3 is CASSSTQGSYNEQFF. The CDR3 DNA reads as TGTGCCAGCAGCTCGACACAGGGATCCTACAATGAGCAGTTCTTC.